The source of this T cell receptor beta chain is a study of blood T cell repertoires in COVID-19. Study as a whole: PBMCs, B-cell-depleted T cells, or T cells were the source of the cDNA or gDNA that made up the material.

Looked up from germline, CDR1 is MNHEY and CDR2 is SVGAGI. The length of the CDR3 is 15 residues. V was shortened by 5 bases and J by 1 base, with 12 bases between the two germline ends. Produced via immunoSEQ multiplex PCR; TCRdb's table is partial and in-frame only. The sample includes approximately 400,000 clones, less than 90% of them seen just once. The sample consisted of PBMCs or T cells enriched from blood (not recorded which). The V call is TRBV6-5, the J call TRBJ1-5; weak D call: TRBD1 (5 bases). This TCR was sampled from a woman aged 50 to 60 who had recovered from COVID-19. Here the CDR3 DNA reads TGTGCCAGCAGTCGCGACAGATACAGCAATCAGCCCCAGCATTTT. Encoded protein: CASSRDRYSNQPQHF.